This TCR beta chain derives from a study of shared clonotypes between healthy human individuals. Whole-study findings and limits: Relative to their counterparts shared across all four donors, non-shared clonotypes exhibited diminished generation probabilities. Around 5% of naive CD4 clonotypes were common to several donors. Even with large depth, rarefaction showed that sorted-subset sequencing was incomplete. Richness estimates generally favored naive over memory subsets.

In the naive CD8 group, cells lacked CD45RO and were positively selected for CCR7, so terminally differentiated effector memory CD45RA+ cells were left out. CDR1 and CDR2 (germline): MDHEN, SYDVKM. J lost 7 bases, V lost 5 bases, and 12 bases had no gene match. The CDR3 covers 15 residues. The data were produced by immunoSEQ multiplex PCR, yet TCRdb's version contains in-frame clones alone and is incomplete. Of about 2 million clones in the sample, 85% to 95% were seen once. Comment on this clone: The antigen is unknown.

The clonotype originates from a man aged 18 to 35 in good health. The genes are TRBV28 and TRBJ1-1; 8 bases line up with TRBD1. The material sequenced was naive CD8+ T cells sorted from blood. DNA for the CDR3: TGTGCCAGCAGTCCTCGGACAGGGAGGGAGGGTGAAGCTTTCTTT. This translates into CASSPRTGREGEAFF.